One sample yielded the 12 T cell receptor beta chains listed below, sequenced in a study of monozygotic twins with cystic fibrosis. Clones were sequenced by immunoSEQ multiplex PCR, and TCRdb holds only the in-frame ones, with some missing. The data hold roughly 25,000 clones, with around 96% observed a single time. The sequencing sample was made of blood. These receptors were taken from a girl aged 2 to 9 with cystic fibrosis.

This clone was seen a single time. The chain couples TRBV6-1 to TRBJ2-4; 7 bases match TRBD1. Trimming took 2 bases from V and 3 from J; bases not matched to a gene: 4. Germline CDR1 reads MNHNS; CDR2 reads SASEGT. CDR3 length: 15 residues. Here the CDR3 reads CASSERGTVKNIQYF. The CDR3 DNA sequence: TGTGCCAGCAGTGAAAGAGGGACAGTCAAAAACATTCAGTACTTC.

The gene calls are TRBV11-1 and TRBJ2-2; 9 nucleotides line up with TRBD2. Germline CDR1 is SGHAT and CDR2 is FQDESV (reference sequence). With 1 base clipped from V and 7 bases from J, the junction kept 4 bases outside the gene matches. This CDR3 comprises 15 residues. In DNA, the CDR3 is TGTGCCAGCAGCTTAGGCGATAGCGGGAGCGGGGAGCTGTTTTTT. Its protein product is CASSLGDSGSGELFF. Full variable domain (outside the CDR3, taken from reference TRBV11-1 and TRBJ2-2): EAEVAQSPRYKITEKSQAVAFWCDPISGHATLYWYRQILGQGPELLVQFQDESVVDDSQLPKDRFSAERLKGVDSTLKIQPAELGDSAMYLCASSLGDSGSGELFFGEGSRLTVL.

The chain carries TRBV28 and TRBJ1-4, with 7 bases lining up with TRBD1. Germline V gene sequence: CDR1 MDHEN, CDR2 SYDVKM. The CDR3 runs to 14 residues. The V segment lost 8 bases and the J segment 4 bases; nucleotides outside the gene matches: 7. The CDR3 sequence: CASRPGTVNEKLFF. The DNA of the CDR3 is TGTGCCAGCCGCCCCGGGACAGTTAATGAAAAACTGTTTTTT.

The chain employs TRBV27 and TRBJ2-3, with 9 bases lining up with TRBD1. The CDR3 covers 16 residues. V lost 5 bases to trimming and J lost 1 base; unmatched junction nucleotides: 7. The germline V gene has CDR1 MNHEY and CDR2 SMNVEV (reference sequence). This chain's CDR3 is CASSIYRGLGTDTQYF. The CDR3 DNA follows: TGTGCCAGCAGTATCTACAGGGGGCTTGGCACAGATACGCAGTATTTT.

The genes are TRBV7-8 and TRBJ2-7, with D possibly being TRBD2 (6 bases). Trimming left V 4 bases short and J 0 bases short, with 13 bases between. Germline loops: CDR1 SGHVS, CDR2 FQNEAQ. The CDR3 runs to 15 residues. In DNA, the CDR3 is TGTGCCAGCAGCTCTCACTTAGCGGCCTCCTACGAGCAGTACTTC. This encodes CASSSHLAASYEQYF.

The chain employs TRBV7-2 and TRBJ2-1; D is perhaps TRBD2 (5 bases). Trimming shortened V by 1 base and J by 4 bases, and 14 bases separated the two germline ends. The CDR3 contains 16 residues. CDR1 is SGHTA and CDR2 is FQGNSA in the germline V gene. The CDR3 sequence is CASSLVAAGAYNEQFF. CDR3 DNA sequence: TGTGCCAGCAGCTTAGTGGCTGCGGGTGCTTACAATGAGCAGTTCTTC.

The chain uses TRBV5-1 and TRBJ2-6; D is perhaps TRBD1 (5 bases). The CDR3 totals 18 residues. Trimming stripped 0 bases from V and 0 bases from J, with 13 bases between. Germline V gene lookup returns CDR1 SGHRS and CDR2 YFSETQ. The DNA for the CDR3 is TGCGCCAGCAGCTTGGTAAAGGGGCCCAACTCTGGGGCCAACGTCCTGACTTTC. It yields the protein CASSLVKGPNSGANVLTF.

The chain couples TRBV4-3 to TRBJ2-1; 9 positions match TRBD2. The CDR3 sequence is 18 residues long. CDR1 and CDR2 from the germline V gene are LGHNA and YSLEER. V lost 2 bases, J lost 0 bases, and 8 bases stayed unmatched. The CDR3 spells CASSQLASGGSSYNEQFF. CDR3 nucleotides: TGCGCCAGCAGCCAATTGGCCAGCGGGGGGAGCTCCTACAATGAGCAGTTCTTC.

The CDR3 region is CATSRSTGDEQYF. The CDR3 bases are TGTGCCACCAGCAGGTCCACGGGGGATGAGCAGTACTTC. The genes are TRBV15 and TRBJ2-7; D perhaps matches TRBD2 (6 bases). The CDR3 totals 13 residues. Trimming took off 3 bases at V and 7 bases at J, with 13 bases between the two ends. The germline V gene has CDR1 LNHNV and CDR2 YYDKDF (reference sequence).

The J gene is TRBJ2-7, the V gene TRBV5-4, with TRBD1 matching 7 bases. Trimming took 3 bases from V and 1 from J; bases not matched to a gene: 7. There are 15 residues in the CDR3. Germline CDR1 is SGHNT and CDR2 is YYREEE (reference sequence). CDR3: CASSSPDRVSYEQYF. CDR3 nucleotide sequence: TGTGCCAGCAGCTCCCCCGACAGGGTTTCCTACGAGCAGTACTTC.

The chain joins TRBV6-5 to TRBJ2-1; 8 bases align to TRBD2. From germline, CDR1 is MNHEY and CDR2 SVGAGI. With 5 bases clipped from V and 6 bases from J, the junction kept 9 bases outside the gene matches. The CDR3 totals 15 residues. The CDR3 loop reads CASSKPAGVFNEQFF. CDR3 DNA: TGTGCCAGCAGTAAGCCAGCGGGAGTGTTCAATGAGCAGTTCTTC.

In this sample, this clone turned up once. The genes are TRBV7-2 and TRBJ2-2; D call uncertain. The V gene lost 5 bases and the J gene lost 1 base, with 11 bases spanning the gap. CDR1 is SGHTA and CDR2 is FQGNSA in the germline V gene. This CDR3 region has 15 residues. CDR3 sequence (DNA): TGTGCCAGCAGCATTTCCGCGCTGAACACCGGGGAGCTGTTTTTT. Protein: CASSISALNTGELFF.